This T cell receptor (beta chain) stems from a study of CD8 T cells in Susac syndrome. The ends were cut back, 3 bases at V and 1 base at J, with 8 bases in the middle. The CDR3 extends over 14 amino acids. The germline V gene encodes CDR1 MNHEY and CDR2 SMNVEV (reference sequence). With random hexamers, roughly 0.45 to 1 ug RNA was reverse transcribed. TCRdb used MiXCR to reprocess the immunoSEQ multiplex PCR reads, holding one entry per CDR3 protein. The sample consists of 250,000 to 300,000 distinct CDR3 sequences, roughly 90% of them appearing once. The sequencing sample was made of CD8+ T cells from PBMCs. This clonotype was sampled from a human donor with multiple sclerosis. The chain uses TRBV27 and TRBJ2-3; D unclear. CDR3 bases: TGTGCCAGCAGTTTCCGGTGGGGCACAGATACGCAGTATTTT. Translation: CASSFRWGTDTQYF.